This passage covers 27 T cell receptor beta chains from one sample sequenced in a study of shared clonotypes between healthy human individuals. The assay was immunoSEQ multiplex PCR, and TCRdb's table has in-frame clones only and misses some. Here the sample spans 2 million to 2.5 million clones, 90% to 96% being singletons. Sequenced: naive CD4+ T cells sorted from blood. Stated subset: CD45RA+ positively selected. These receptors were taken from a man aged 18 to 30 in good health.

The chain has TRBV19 and TRBJ2-7; the match to TRBD2 covers 10 bases. Trimming removed 2 bases from V and 4 bases from J; junction bases left unmatched: 2. The CDR3 sequence is 14 residues long. The V gene's germline CDR1 is LNHDA and CDR2 SQIVND (reference sequence). For the CDR3, the DNA is TGTGCCAGTAGTATAACTAGCGGGGCATACGAGCAGTACTTC. The encoded protein is CASSITSGAYEQYF. Complete variable domain (other parts from reference TRBV19 and TRBJ2-7): DGGITQSPKYLFRKEGQNVTLSCEQNLNHDAMYWYRQDPGQGLRLIYYSQIVNDFQKGDIAEGYSVSREKKESFPLTVTSAQKNPTAFYLCASSITSGAYEQYFGPGTRLTVT.

The chain combines TRBV7-8 with TRBJ1-6; D perhaps matches TRBD1 (5 bases). The CDR3 spans 18 residues. V lost 2 bases and J lost 4, with 18 bases in between. Germline V CDR1 and CDR2: SGHVS, FQNEAQ. The CDR3 sequence is CASSLPGGWDLYNSPLHF. The CDR3 coding sequence is TGTGCCAGCAGCTTACCTGGGGGATGGGATTTATATAATTCACCCCTCCACTTT.

The chain links TRBV29-1 to TRBJ1-1; D may be TRBD1 (6 bases). Germline assignment: CDR1 SQVTM and CDR2 ANQGSEA. Trimming pared 4 bases from V and 7 bases from J, leaving 13 bases between. This CDR3 spans 12 amino acids. CDR3 nucleotide sequence: TGCAGCGTTGCAGGGGACACGAGTGAAGCTTTCTTT. Translating gives CSVAGDTSEAFF.

The chain has TRBV4-1 and TRBJ2-2; possible D gene TRBD1, 5 bases. Germline-derived CDR1 and CDR2 are MGHRA and YSYEKL. The CDR3 spans 17 residues. V was pared by 0 bases and J by 4 bases, with 15 bases between. Here the CDR3 reads CASSQELGRARTGELFF. The CDR3 region has the DNA TGCGCCAGCAGCCAAGAATTAGGCAGGGCCCGCACCGGGGAGCTGTTTTTT.

A single count supports this clone. At the DNA level, this CDR3 is encoded by other sequences in the same sample as well. The gene calls are TRBV7-3 and TRBJ2-3, with 7 bases lining up with TRBD2. The germline CDR1 and CDR2 sequences are SGHTA and FQGTGA. V was pared by 5 bases and J by 6 bases, with 2 bases of the junction left unmatched. The length of the CDR3 is 12 residues. The CDR3: CASSPGGDTQYF. In DNA, the CDR3 is TGTGCCAGCAGCCCCGGGGGGGATACGCAGTATTTT.

J is TRBJ2-7 and V is TRBV5-5; D is undetermined. The ends were cut back, 0 bases at V and 12 bases at J, with 22 bases in the middle. This CDR3 has 15 residues. Germline assignment: CDR1 SGHKS and CDR2 YYEKEE (reference sequence). The CDR3 reads CASSLALPAMGWTYF. For the CDR3, the DNA is TGTGCCAGCAGCTTGGCCCTCCCGGCTATGGGATGGACGTACTTC.

The chain joins TRBV18 to TRBJ1-5; 8 bases are a match to TRBD1. The CDR3 runs 17 residues. V lost 0 bases and J lost 4; bases outside the gene matches: 8. Germline CDR1 KGHSH, CDR2 LQKENI. Here the CDR3 DNA reads TGTGCCAGCTCACCACCGACAGGGGCGGTCTTAAATCAGCCCCAGCATTTT. Translation gives CASSPPTGAVLNQPQHF.

V gene TRBV27 combines with J gene TRBJ1-1, with 10 bases lining up with TRBD1. CDR1 is MNHEY and CDR2 is SMNVEV in the germline V gene (reference sequence). Germline trimming cut 6 bases from V and 1 base from J; bases unmatched to any gene: 5. The CDR3 has 15 amino acids. In nucleotides, the CDR3 is TGTGCCAGCAGCCGGGACAGGGGAGCGAACACTGAAGCTTTCTTT. This sequence encodes CASSRDRGANTEAFF.

CDR3: CAWNPGLAGRGGEQFF. The CDR3 coding sequence is TGTGCCTGGAACCCGGGACTAGCGGGAAGAGGTGGTGAGCAGTTCTTC. The rearrangement joins TRBV30 to TRBJ2-1; 13 positions agree with TRBD2. The CDR3 sequence is 16 residues long. The V and J ends lost 4 bases and 9 bases, in that order; junction bases with no gene match: 12. Germline CDR1 reads GTSNPN; CDR2 reads SVGIG (reference sequence).

This sequence joins TRBV7-9 and TRBJ1-2; D possibly corresponds to TRBD1 (6 bases). The V end lost 1 base, the J end lost 8 bases, and 14 bases lay between the germline ends. The CDR3 totals 14 residues. Germline loops: CDR1 SEHNR, CDR2 FQNEAQ (reference sequence). As DNA, the CDR3 is TGTGCCAGCAGCTTAGGGGGTCAGGGGATCGGCTACACCTTC. It specifies CASSLGGQGIGYTF.

The chain links TRBV7-2 to TRBJ1-5; D ambiguous. V shed 3 bases and J shed 0 bases, with 9 bases lying between them. The CDR3 consists of 15 residues. CDR1 is SGHTA, CDR2 FQGNSA, per germline. The CDR3, as DNA: TGTGCCAGCAGCTTGGACGTCAATAGCAATCAGCCCCAGCATTTT. Translated, it gives CASSLDVNSNQPQHF. Based on the CDR3 plus reference TRBV7-2 and TRBJ1-5, the full variable domain is GAGVSQSPSNKVTEKGKDVELRCDPISGHTALYWYRQSLGQGLEFLIYFQGNSAPDKSGLPSDRFSAERTGGSVSTLTIQRTQQEDSAVYLCASSLDVNSNQPQHFGDGTRLSIL.

Worth noting for this clone: This specimen includes other DNA sequences encoding the same CDR3. The V call is TRBV11-2, the J call TRBJ1-5; the D gene is possibly TRBD1 (5 bases). Trimming removed 3 bases at V and 7 bases at J, with 7 bases between. CDR1 is SGHAT, CDR2 FQNNGV, per germline. This CDR3 spans 12 amino acids. CDR3 region: CASSLGGQPQHF. DNA of the CDR3: TGTGCCAGCAGCTTGGGGGGGCAGCCCCAGCATTTT.

This clone appeared a single time. The rearrangement uses TRBV28 and TRBJ2-7, with D hard to call. Germline V gives CDR1 MDHEN, CDR2 SYDVKM. There are 15 residues in the CDR3. V was shortened by 4 bases and J by 0 bases, with 13 bases between the two germline ends. CDR3 sequence: CASSSFSDFSYEQYF. The CDR3 DNA is TGTGCCAGCAGTTCGTTCAGTGACTTCTCCTACGAGCAGTACTTC.

The V and J genes are TRBV28 and TRBJ2-1; a possible D gene is TRBD2 (5 bases). CDR1 is MDHEN, CDR2 SYDVKM, per germline. Trimming stripped 7 bases from V and 2 bases from J, with 15 bases between. CDR3 length: 15 amino acids. The CDR3 coding sequence is TGTGCCAGCACCCCCTTTAGCGTGCCCTACAATGAGCAGTTCTTC. Its protein product is CASTPFSVPYNEQFF.

This chain joins TRBV12-5 and TRBJ2-2, with D possibly matching TRBD1 (8 bases). Germline CDR1 is LGHNT and CDR2 is FRNRAP. Trimming left V 1 base short and J 7 bases short, with 16 bases between. The CDR3 contains 16 residues. The CDR3 spells CASGLARTGRDGELFF. The CDR3 DNA is TGTGCTAGTGGTTTGGCCCGGACAGGGAGGGACGGGGAGCTGTTTTTT.

This clone turned up a few times. The rearrangement uses TRBV2 and TRBJ2-1; D not resolved. CDR3 length: 15 residues. Germline CDR1 reads SNHLY; CDR2 reads FYNNEI. V was shortened by 2 bases and J by 0 bases, with 8 bases between the two germline ends. The CDR3 nucleotides read TGTGCCAGCAGTGAACTGGAGAGCTCCTACAATGAGCAGTTCTTC. Protein sequence: CASSELESSYNEQFF.

This clone was recorded only once. The chain uses TRBV18 and TRBJ2-7, with D unclear. This CDR3 has 13 residues. Trimming shortened V by 3 bases and J by 6 bases, and 12 bases separated the two germline ends. The germline gives CDR1 KGHSH, CDR2 LQKENI. CDR3: CASSPPPPSEQYF. DNA of the CDR3: TGTGCCAGCTCACCGCCGCCGCCCAGCGAGCAGTACTTC. The entire variable domain, with the rest obtained from reference TRBV18 and TRBJ2-7, is as follows: NAGVMQNPRHLVRRRGQEARLRCSPMKGHSHVYWYRQLPEEGLKFMVYLQKENIIDESGMPKERFSAEFPKEGPSILRIQQVVRGDSAAYFCASSPPPPSEQYFGPGTRLTVT.

Comments on this clone: Other DNA sequences in this sample translate to the same CDR3. V usage is TRBV9 and J usage is TRBJ2-5, with TRBD2 matching over 9 bases. Unmatched junction bases numbered 2, after V lost 1 base and J lost 1 base. Germline loops: CDR1 SGDLS, CDR2 YYNGEE. The CDR3 sequence is 15 residues long. The CDR3 loop reads CASSVLAGAQETQYF. The CDR3 DNA reads TGTGCCAGCAGCGTATTAGCGGGGGCCCAAGAGACCCAGTACTTC.

The V call is TRBV6-1, the J call TRBJ2-7; 7 nucleotides line up with TRBD2. Germline V gene data show CDR1 as MNHNS and CDR2 as SASEGT. V trimming: 1 base; J trimming: 2 bases; junction bases outside the gene matches: 2. The CDR3 has 14 amino acids. In nucleotides, the CDR3 is TGTGCCAGCAGTGAAGGACTAGCCCCCTACGAGCAGTACTTC. Its protein product is CASSEGLAPYEQYF.

The count of this clone is one. The rearrangement links TRBV5-1 to TRBJ1-4; TRBD1 might be the D (6 bases). Germline V gene data show CDR1 as SGHRS and CDR2 as YFSETQ. V lost 4 bases and J lost 7, with 14 bases in between. There are 14 residues in the CDR3. The CDR3 reads CASSQTGFGEKLFF. The DNA of the CDR3 is TGCGCCAGCAGCCAGACAGGTTTTGGTGAAAAACTGTTTTTT.

In its sample, this clone was seen once. The DNA of the CDR3 is TGTGCCAGCAGTTACCGTCTAGCGGGAGCCAAAAACATTCAGTACTTC. Residues: CASSYRLAGAKNIQYF. V is TRBV6-6 and J is TRBJ2-4; 8 nucleotides agree with TRBD2. The length of the CDR3 is 16 residues. CDR1 is MNHNY, CDR2 SVGAGI, per germline (reference sequence). V lost 2 bases and J lost 0; bases outside the gene matches: 3.

The rearrangement joins TRBV12-5 to TRBJ2-7; no clear D gene. The CDR3 length is 18 residues. The V end was cut by 4 bases, the J end by 3 bases, with 25 bases between. Germline CDR1 LGHNT, CDR2 FRNRAP. CDR3 in DNA: TGTGCTAGTGGTTCACGAGAAAAAACCGACCAGATCGTCTACGAGCAGTACTTC. Amino acids: CASGSREKTDQIVYEQYF.

The chain uses TRBV7-3 and TRBJ2-6; D is possibly TRBD1 (5 bases). Germline CDR1 is SGHTA and CDR2 is FQGTGA. V was clipped by 1 base and J by 0 bases, with 10 bases between them. This CDR3 is built from 17 residues. CDR3 in amino acids: CASSLRQGLSGANVLTF. CDR3 coding DNA: TGTGCCAGCAGCTTAAGGCAGGGCCTCTCTGGGGCCAACGTCCTGACTTTC.

The chain has TRBV11-2 and TRBJ2-5; 9 bases are a match to TRBD1. CDR3 length: 16 amino acids. CDR1 is SGHAT and CDR2 is FQNNGV in the germline V gene. J gave up 1 base and V 5 bases, and 8 bases lay outside the gene matches. The CDR3 reads CASSMGTGWSQETQYF. The CDR3 DNA reads as TGTGCCAGCAGCATGGGGACAGGGTGGAGCCAAGAGACCCAGTACTTC.

To note about this clone: A junction boundary mismatches the germline segment, possibly from a read error. The chain is built from TRBV30 and TRBJ2-7, with no clear D. The V gene's germline CDR1 is GTSNPN and CDR2 SVGIG (reference sequence). This CDR3 is built from 11 residues. The CDR3 DNA reads TGTGCCTGGAACGTCGGTGGGATGCTTAGCTTC. It codes for CAWNVGGMLSF.

This chain uses TRBV11-2 with TRBJ2-7; D unresolved. Germline-derived CDR1 and CDR2 are SGHAT and FQNNGV. V shed 1 base and J shed 2 bases, with 12 bases lying between them. The CDR3 totals 15 residues. The CDR3 DNA reads TGTGCCAGCAGCTTAGCATTTCAGTCGGCCTACGAGCAGTACTTC. Translating gives CASSLAFQSAYEQYF.

The chain links TRBV9 to TRBJ2-2, with 7 bases fitting TRBD2. Trimming removed 4 bases from V and 2 bases from J; junction bases left unmatched: 8. The germline CDR1 and CDR2 sequences are SGDLS and YYNGEE. The CDR3 runs 16 residues. The CDR3 protein is CASSPTGGKNTGELFF. CDR3 nucleotides: TGTGCCAGCAGCCCCACGGGAGGCAAAAACACCGGGGAGCTGTTTTTT.